These 17 T cell receptor beta chains share one sample of origin, sequenced in a study of monozygotic twins with inflammatory bowel disease (dated by TCRdb to the late 2010s). The library was produced with 5' RACE. TCRdb records Illumina HiSeq 2500 as the sequencer. The reads were reprocessed in TCRdb, with one entry per CDR3 protein sequence and no accompanying DNA. This sample's table lists about 210,000 distinct CDR3 sequences. The ten largest account for roughly 1.5% of the sample. The sequencing sample was made of blood. The receptor set was obtained from a human donor with ulcerative colitis or Crohn's disease, or a healthy co-twin of an affected twin (not recorded which).

The chain couples TRBV7-6 to TRBJ2-1; TCRdb proposes TRBD1, but this gene call is untestable without DNA. The CDR3 totals 16 residues. Germline assignment: CDR1 SGHVS and CDR2 FNYEAQ. CDR3 amino acids: CASSYLAAPMYNEQFF.

This chain uses TRBV6-1 with TRBJ1-3. The CDR3 totals 14 residues. Germline CDR1 MNHNS, CDR2 SASEGT. The CDR3 reads CASSVTVSGNTIYF.

The chain links TRBV5-1 to TRBJ2-7; the TRBD1 assignment by TCRdb is unverifiable without DNA. The CDR3 totals 13 residues. From germline, CDR1 is SGHRS and CDR2 YFSETQ. The CDR3 sequence is CASRRDSYYEQYF.

The chain couples TRBV2 to TRBJ2-1. Per germline, CDR1 SNHLY and CDR2 FYNNEI. This CDR3 is 14 amino acids long. The CDR3 region is CASHEKSSYNEQFF.

This chain connects TRBV21-1 to TRBJ2-7. TRBV21-1 is a documented pseudogene. The CDR3 is 17 amino acids. CDR3: CASSKMAAENLSYEQYF.

CDR3 in amino acids: CASILGGGCTQYF. The chain carries TRBV2 and TRBJ2-3; TCRdb picks TRBD1, but there is no DNA to check that call. The CDR3 is made up of 13 amino acids. Per the germline V gene, CDR1 is SNHLY and CDR2 is FYNNEI.

The chain joins TRBV7-9 to TRBJ1-1; absent DNA, TCRdb's TRBD1 call cannot be checked. From germline, CDR1 is SEHNR and CDR2 FQNEAQ (reference sequence). CDR3 length: 16 amino acids. The CDR3 loop reads CASSLRQGARGTEAFF.

The rearrangement uses TRBV11-2 and TRBJ2-2; TCRdb designates TRBD1, a call that cannot be tested without DNA. Germline-derived CDR1 and CDR2 are SGHAT and FQNNGV. The length of the CDR3 is 14 residues. The CDR3: CASSLGDRTGELFF.

The chain carries TRBV5-1 and TRBJ1-5; TCRdb returns TRBD1, unconfirmable since there is no DNA. CDR1 and CDR2 (germline): SGHRS, YFSETQ. The CDR3 is made up of 16 amino acids. The CDR3 sequence is CASSLNPGAGGQPQHF.

The J gene is TRBJ2-1, the V gene TRBV7-9; TCRdb lists TRBD1, though no DNA is available to test this call. The CDR3 length is 16 residues. Germline V lookup: CDR1 SEHNR, CDR2 FQNEAQ (reference sequence). The chain's CDR3 is CASSRGTGSSYNEQFF.

The genes are TRBV20-1 and TRBJ2-4; with no DNA, the TCRdb D assignment of TRBD2 cannot be verified. Germline CDR1 reads DFQATT; CDR2 reads SNEGSKA (reference sequence). The CDR3 loop spans 16 amino acids. The chain's CDR3 is CSASHRRAIAKNIQYF.

The V and J genes are TRBV7-6 and TRBJ2-5; TCRdb selects TRBD2, and the lack of DNA leaves this call unchecked. Germline V gives CDR1 SGHVS, CDR2 FNYEAQ. This CDR3 is built from 15 residues. The CDR3 sequence is CASSRKAGYQETQYF.

This chain connects TRBV20-1 to TRBJ1-6; TCRdb proposes TRBD1, but this gene call is untestable without DNA. The germline CDR1 and CDR2 sequences are DFQATT and SNEGSKA (reference sequence). The CDR3 has 16 residues. CDR3 amino acids: CSASSGATSGLSPLHF.

The rearrangement links TRBV2 to TRBJ2-5; without DNA, the TCRdb call of TRBD1 cannot be checked. Germline lookup yields CDR1 SNHLY and CDR2 FYNNEI. This CDR3 spans 13 amino acids. CDR3: CASQRQGQETQYF.

This chain links TRBV5-1 with TRBJ2-6; without DNA, the TCRdb call of TRBD1 cannot be checked. CDR1 and CDR2 (germline): SGHRS, YFSETQ. The CDR3 is 18 amino acids. This chain's CDR3 is CASSLDGQGARGANVLTF.

The gene calls are TRBV5-1 and TRBJ2-1; TCRdb reports TRBD2, a call that lacks DNA to check it against. This CDR3 contains 16 residues. CDR1 is SGHRS and CDR2 is YFSETQ in the germline V gene. Here the CDR3 reads CASSLSPGTSYNEQFF.

The chain joins TRBV6-1 to TRBJ2-7; as DNA is missing, the TRBD2 call by TCRdb cannot be tested. Looked up from germline, CDR1 is MNHNS and CDR2 is SASEGT. The CDR3 runs 14 residues. CDR3 protein: CASSLSGRGYEQYF.